Shown below are 18 T cell receptor beta chains from a single sample sequenced in a study of blood T cell repertoires in COVID-19. Only in-frame clones appear in the TCRdb table, and some are missing; sequencing was by immunoSEQ multiplex PCR. There are roughly 390,000 clones in the sample; 85% occur only once, and 3.5% to 4% lies in the top ten. Sequencing was carried out using peripheral blood. Receptor source: a woman between 18 and 29 years old with acute or convalescent COVID-19.

The rearrangement links TRBV5-1 to TRBJ1-4; D is possibly TRBD1 (6 bases). This CDR3 has 16 residues. Trimming took 1 base from V and 4 from J, leaving 14 bases between them. Germline V gene sequence: CDR1 SGHRS, CDR2 YFSETQ. As DNA, the CDR3 is TGCGCCAGCAGCTTGACAGGGTCCACTGTTAATGAAAAACTGTTTTTT. Protein product: CASSLTGSTVNEKLFF.

The rearrangement joins TRBV5-1 to TRBJ2-3; TRBD2 matches 9 bases. V lost 0 bases to trimming and J lost 3 bases; unmatched junction nucleotides: 5. The CDR3 is 16 residues long. The germline V gene encodes CDR1 SGHRS and CDR2 YFSETQ. The CDR3 nucleotides are TGCGCCAGCAGCTTGGGTAACAGCGGGGGGACAGATACGCAGTATTTT. The encoded protein is CASSLGNSGGTDTQYF. Variable domain in full (rest from reference TRBV5-1 and TRBJ2-3): KAGVTQTPRYLIKTRGQQVTLSCSPISGHRSVSWYQQTPGQGLQFLFEYFSETQRNKGNFPGRFSGRQFSNSRSEMNVSTLELGDSALYLCASSLGNSGGTDTQYFGPGTRLTVL.

The J gene is TRBJ1-4, the V gene TRBV18, with TRBD1 matching 7 bases. CDR1 is KGHSH and CDR2 is LQKENI in the germline V gene. V shed 8 bases and J 3 bases; nucleotides not matched to a gene: 12. The CDR3 contains 16 residues. CDR3: CASAYAGQFPNEKLFF. The CDR3 nucleotides are TGTGCCAGCGCCTACGCGGGACAGTTTCCTAATGAAAAACTGTTTTTT.

The count of this clone is one. The rearrangement uses TRBV5-1 and TRBJ2-5, with 11 bases that match TRBD2. The V and J ends lost 4 bases and 1 base, in that order; junction bases with no gene match: 6. CDR1 and CDR2 from the germline V gene are SGHRS and YFSETQ. The CDR3 spans 16 residues. The CDR3 loop reads CASSPTSGEPQETQYF. The CDR3 coding sequence is TGCGCCAGCAGCCCGACTAGCGGGGAGCCCCAAGAGACCCAGTACTTC.

The rearrangement joins TRBV5-1 to TRBJ1-2; TRBD1 agrees at 7 bases. This CDR3 has 14 amino acids. CDR1 and CDR2 from the germline V gene are SGHRS and YFSETQ. Trimming cost V 5 bases and J 4 bases; bases outside gene matches: 8. The CDR3 loop reads CASSYPGQTYGYTF. Here the CDR3 DNA reads TGCGCCAGCAGTTACCCGGGACAGACCTATGGCTACACCTTC.

The rearrangement links TRBV2 to TRBJ2-3; 9 positions match TRBD1. From germline, CDR1 is SNHLY and CDR2 FYNNEI. The CDR3 is 17 amino acids. Trimming took 6 bases from V and 5 from J; bases not matched to a gene: 15. The CDR3 loop is CASRAMVGQGLGDTQYF. The CDR3, as DNA: TGTGCCAGCAGGGCGATGGTAGGACAGGGGTTAGGAGATACGCAGTATTTT.

This chain uses TRBV3-1 (or the pseudogene TRBV3-2) with TRBJ2-2; 12 bases are shared with TRBD2. The CDR3 extends over 16 amino acids. Germline V gives CDR1 LGHDT, CDR2 YNNKEL (reference sequence). V lost 4 bases and J lost 7; bases outside the gene matches: 7. The CDR3 DNA reads as TGTGCCAGCAGCCGCCGGACTAGCGGGAAGGGCGGGGAGCTGTTTTTT. This gives the protein CASSRRTSGKGGELFF.

The V and J genes are TRBV12-5 and TRBJ1-2, with no clear D. CDR3 length equals 14 residues. From germline, CDR1 is LGHNT and CDR2 FRNRAP. Trimming pared 0 bases from V and 8 bases from J, leaving 13 bases between. The CDR3 sequence is CASGLVGRQPGYTF. Here the CDR3 DNA reads TGTGCTAGTGGTTTGGTAGGCAGGCAGCCGGGCTACACCTTC.

V and J are TRBV5-1 and TRBJ1-6, with 10 bases matching TRBD1. J was trimmed by 9 bases and V by 2 bases; bases with no gene match: 8. This CDR3 is built from 16 residues. Germline-derived CDR1 and CDR2 are SGHRS and YFSETQ. The CDR3 region is CASSLNWDRGTSPLHF. CDR3 sequence (DNA): TGCGCCAGCAGCTTAAACTGGGACAGGGGTACTTCACCCCTCCACTTT.

This rearrangement joins TRBV9 to TRBJ1-3; 7 nucleotides line up with TRBD1. This CDR3 has 18 residues. V shed 0 bases, J shed 0 bases, and the junction held 9 bases outside the gene matches. Germline loops: CDR1 SGDLS, CDR2 YYNGEE. CDR3 DNA: TGTGCCAGCAGCGTAGGTTCGGGAGGGACAGACTCTGGAAACACCATATATTTT. The encoded protein is CASSVGSGGTDSGNTIYF.

The chain links TRBV27 to TRBJ2-2; 7 bases agree with TRBD1. This CDR3 is built from 21 residues. In germline, CDR1 is MNHEY, CDR2 SMNVEV (reference sequence). The V gene end was trimmed by 3 bases and the J gene end by 0 bases; junction bases not matched to a gene: 19. The chain's CDR3 is CASSFDRPWDSPRANTGELFF. CDR3 bases: TGTGCCAGCAGTTTTGATCGTCCGTGGGACAGCCCACGAGCGAACACCGGGGAGCTGTTTTTT.

For this clone: Other DNA sequences in this sample translate to the same CDR3. Here the CDR3 DNA reads TGTGCCAGCAGCAAGCAAGGGCGGGATCAGCCCCAGCATTTT. Translated: CASSKQGRDQPQHF. The chain joins TRBV6-5 to TRBJ1-5; D remains ambiguous. This CDR3 spans 14 amino acids. Trimming cost V 6 bases and J 5 bases, with 14 bases left between them. Germline V CDR1 and CDR2: MNHEY, SVGAGI.

This rearrangement joins TRBV28 to TRBJ2-1; possible D gene TRBD2, 6 bases. The ends were cut back, 3 bases at V and 10 bases at J, with 10 bases in the middle. The germline V gene has CDR1 MDHEN and CDR2 SYDVKM. The CDR3 extends over 12 amino acids. This chain's CDR3 is CASSFLGGEQFF. The CDR3 DNA is TGTGCCAGCAGTTTTTTGGGAGGCGAGCAGTTCTTC.

The chain has TRBV6-5 and TRBJ1-1; 7 nucleotides align to TRBD1. This CDR3 contains 13 residues. With V trimmed by 7 bases and J by 1 base, 3 bases remained unmatched. Germline CDR1 is MNHEY and CDR2 is SVGAGI. In DNA, the CDR3 is TGTGCCAGCAAGAGACAGGGGAACACTGAAGCTTTCTTT. Translating gives CASKRQGNTEAFF.

The chain employs TRBV2 and TRBJ1-1; D is perhaps TRBD1 (5 bases). Germline CDR1 is SNHLY and CDR2 is FYNNEI. The CDR3 sequence is 13 residues long. V shed 4 bases and J shed 4 bases, with 10 bases lying between them. CDR3: CASSVQGGTEAFF. The CDR3 DNA sequence: TGTGCCAGCAGTGTTCAGGGTGGCACTGAAGCTTTCTTT.

The V call is TRBV9, the J call TRBJ1-2, with 9 bases aligning to TRBD1. Per germline, CDR1 SGDLS and CDR2 YYNGEE. The CDR3 sequence is 17 residues long. V shed 0 bases, J shed 0 bases, and the junction held 6 bases outside the gene matches. CDR3 region: CASSVDTGGQANYGYTF. The CDR3 region has the DNA TGTGCCAGCAGCGTAGATACAGGGGGCCAAGCTAACTATGGCTACACCTTC.

V usage is TRBV28 and J usage is TRBJ2-7; TRBD1 matches 8 bases. The trim removed 9 bases at V and 4 bases at J, leaving 14 bases unmatched. The CDR3 has 15 amino acids. CDR1 is MDHEN, CDR2 SYDVKM, per germline. The CDR3 reads CASTQSDREVYEQYF. In DNA form, the CDR3 reads TGTGCCAGTACACAGTCGGACAGGGAAGTGTACGAGCAGTACTTC.

The chain has TRBV7-9 and TRBJ2-2; TRBD2 matches at 12 bases. The germline V gene encodes CDR1 SEHNR and CDR2 FQNEAQ (reference sequence). The J segment lost 7 bases and the V segment lost 4 bases, leaving 4 bases of the junction unmatched. The CDR3 spans 15 residues. This CDR3 is CASSSRLAGVGELFF. The DNA of the CDR3 is TGTGCCAGCAGCTCCCGACTAGCGGGAGTCGGGGAGCTGTTTTTT.